This TCR beta chain was documented in a study of blood T cell repertoires in COVID-19. Profiling relied on immunoSEQ multiplex PCR, and the TCRdb table lists in-frame clones only, not all of them. The sample includes some 80,000 clones, 75% to 90% of them seen just once. The CDR3 sequence is 16 residues long. The germline V gene has CDR1 LGHDT and CDR2 YNNKEL (reference sequence). The germline V and J ends were trimmed by 4 bases and 9 bases, with 23 bases remaining between them. The sample comprised peripheral blood. The rearrangement links TRBV3-1 (or the pseudogene TRBV3-2) to TRBJ2-3; D is perhaps TRBD1 (7 bases). This receptor was taken from a human donor in a cohort sampled during active COVID-19. The CDR3 region has the DNA TGTGCCAGCAGCCTCAGGAGGGACAGCGGGCCCTTGACGCAGTATTTT. Protein sequence: CASSLRRDSGPLTQYF.